Listed here are 13 T cell receptor beta chains from one sample, sequenced in a study of T cells in Graves' hyperthyroidism and ophthalmopathy. RNA transcripts were the template for amplifying TCR beta CDR3 regions. Primed by the HTBI set, a first-round RT-PCR was run on the TCR CDR3. TCRdb fed the multiplex PCR reads into MiXCR, producing one record per CDR3 protein. This table holds 540,000 or so distinct CDR3 sequences, around 42% found once. The sequenced sample was peripheral blood or thyroid tissue (not recorded which). The source of these receptors is an adult woman with Graves' disease, either hyperthyroidism or ophthalmopathy (not recorded which).

This chain links TRBV10-3 with TRBJ1-5; maybe TRBD1 (5 bases). Deletions cut 7 bases from V and 6 bases from J, with 13 bases between. Germline CDR1 ENHRY, CDR2 SYGVKD. The CDR3 has 13 residues. DNA of the CDR3: TGTGCCATCAAGGCGGGGGAGACTCAGCCCCAGCATTTT. It encodes CAIKAGETQPQHF.

The sample holds one count of this clonotype. A single base separates this from a much larger clone, so it may be a read error. The V gene is TRBV7-9, the J gene TRBJ2-2; TRBD2 aligns across 15 bases. The CDR3 length is 17 residues. The germline gives CDR1 SEHNR, CDR2 FQNEAQ (reference sequence). The CDR3 coding sequence is TGTGCCAGCAGCCCCGGACTAGCGGGAGGGCCCCCCGGGGAGCTGCTTTTT. This sequence encodes CASSPGLAGGPPGELLF.

Only a few counts were recorded for this clonotype. This chain uses TRBV7-9 with TRBJ1-2; no firm D call. CDR3 length: 16 residues. The V gene lost 5 bases and the J gene lost 0 bases, with 16 bases spanning the gap. Germline loops: CDR1 SEHNR, CDR2 FQNEAQ (reference sequence). The DNA for the CDR3 is TGTGCCAGCAGCCAAGACCCGGGCAGGTCTAACTATGGCTACACCTTC. Its translation is CASSQDPGRSNYGYTF.

The chain uses TRBV10-3 and TRBJ2-1; 9 bases agree with TRBD2. The germline V gene encodes CDR1 ENHRY and CDR2 SYGVKD. This CDR3 has 14 residues. Trimming cost V 7 bases and J 6 bases; bases outside gene matches: 7. This chain's CDR3 is CAIMGGREFNEQFF. The CDR3 region has the DNA TGTGCCATCATGGGCGGGAGGGAGTTCAATGAGCAGTTCTTC.

V is TRBV5-1 and J is TRBJ2-1; maybe TRBD2 (6 bases). V lost 0 bases and J lost 9, with 10 bases in between. CDR3 length equals 13 residues. In germline, CDR1 is SGHRS, CDR2 YFSETQ. The CDR3 DNA reads TGCGCCAGCAGCTTGGGGACTATGGGTGAGCAGTTCTTC. Encoded protein: CASSLGTMGEQFF.

This clonotype was picked up a small number of times. This sequence joins TRBV13 and TRBJ2-7, with D maybe TRBD1 (6 bases). This CDR3 has 14 residues. Trimming pared 4 bases from V and 2 bases from J, leaving 12 bases between. CDR1 PRHDT and CDR2 FYEKMQ come from the germline V gene (reference sequence). This chain's CDR3 is CASSSRGSPYEQYF. The CDR3 region has the DNA TGTGCCAGCAGCTCCAGGGGAAGTCCCTACGAGCAGTACTTC.

In its sample, this clonotype was seen a few times. This rearrangement joins TRBV30 to TRBJ1-5; D not certain. This CDR3 has 14 amino acids. Trimming pared 0 bases from V and 3 bases from J, leaving 9 bases between. From germline, CDR1 is GTSNPN and CDR2 SVGIG (reference sequence). The chain's CDR3 is CAWSVESTNQPQHF. The CDR3 nucleotides read TGTGCCTGGAGTGTAGAGTCCACCAATCAGCCCCAGCATTTT.

Turning to this clonotype: This may come from a read error, since a much larger clone is one base off. V is TRBV7-9 and J is TRBJ1-1; D not resolved. The CDR3 runs 12 residues. Germline values: CDR1 SEHNR, CDR2 FQNEAQ (reference sequence). CDR3 residues: CASGLEGRRAFF. CDR3 coding DNA: TGTGCCAGCGGCTTAGAAGGCCGAAGAGCTTTCTTT.

The gene calls are TRBV13 and TRBJ1-5; D call uncertain. Germline V CDR1 and CDR2: PRHDT, FYEKMQ (reference sequence). Deletions cut 3 bases from V and 12 bases from J, with 12 bases between. The CDR3 totals 12 residues. CDR3 in amino acids: CASSLGGGLQHF. The DNA of the CDR3 is TGTGCCAGCAGCTTGGGCGGCGGGCTCCAGCATTTT. The full variable domain, its missing parts supplied by reference TRBV13 and TRBJ1-5, is AAGVIQSPRHLIKEKRETATLKCYPIPRHDTVYWYQQGPGQDPQFLISFYEKMQSDKGSIPDRFSAQQFSDYHSELNMSSLELGDSALYFCASSLGGGLQHFGDGTRLSIL.

This clonotype appeared many times. The chain recombines TRBV29-1 with TRBJ2-7; 7 positions agree with TRBD2. The CDR3 consists of 13 residues. Germline lookup yields CDR1 SQVTM and CDR2 ANQGSEA. V trimming: 4 bases; J trimming: 3 bases; junction bases outside the gene matches: 6. CDR3 amino acids: CSVGLAELYEQYF. The CDR3 DNA reads TGCAGCGTTGGGCTAGCGGAGCTCTACGAGCAGTACTTC.

This clonotype is medium-sized. The V call is TRBV20-1, the J call TRBJ2-5, with TRBD1 identical over 7 bases. Germline loops: CDR1 DFQATT, CDR2 SNEGSKA (reference sequence). The CDR3 contains 13 residues. Trimming at V came to 1 base and at J to 2 bases, leaving 1 base not matched to a gene. Here the CDR3 DNA reads TGCAGTGCTAGAGTGACAGGGCAAGAGACCCAGTACTTC. Translation gives CSARVTGQETQYF.

The chain combines TRBV10-2 with TRBJ2-7; D gene unclear. V was clipped by 3 bases and J by 5 bases, with 11 bases between them. Germline-derived CDR1 and CDR2 are WSHSY and SAAADI. CDR3 length equals 13 residues. Here the CDR3 DNA reads TGCGCCAGCAGTGAACTCGGGCTAAACGAGCAGTACTTC. Protein: CASSELGLNEQYF.

This clonotype has a count of ten or more. The CDR3 spells CASSLGTSGVLGQYF. CDR3 sequence (DNA): TGTGCCAGCAGTCTGGGGACTAGCGGGGTCCTTGGGCAGTACTTC. V is TRBV6-5 and J is TRBJ2-7; 13 bases fit TRBD2. J lost 9 bases, V lost 5 bases, and 10 bases had no gene match. This CDR3 is 15 amino acids long. Looked up from germline, CDR1 is MNHEY and CDR2 is SVGAGI.